This TCR beta chain was documented in a study of lymphopenia after photon versus proton radiotherapy. General observations from the study: After lymphocyte nadir, photon-treated repertoires showed oligoclonal expansion, especially CD8+ Temra. Photon-treated patients lost naive T cells and TCR diversity; proton-treated stayed stable. Post-nadir TCR diversity decline inversely tracked overall survival among those who died.

Method: immunoSEQ multiplex PCR; TCRdb's copy keeps in-frame clones and lacks some. The sample holds roughly 49,000 clones, under 95% seen once. As for this clone: Its antigen is not known.

This TCR was sampled from a woman aged 40 to 50 with cholangiocarcinoma. This specimen consisted of peripheral blood, obtained from a patient treated with photon-based radiotherapy.

The CDR3 loop is CAWNTQGAGQPQHF. The CDR3 DNA is TGTGCCTGGAATACACAGGGGGCAGGTCAGCCCCAGCATTTT. The rearrangement uses TRBV30 and TRBJ1-5, with TRBD1 identical over 9 bases. CDR1 and CDR2 from the germline V gene are GTSNPN and SVGIG (reference sequence). Trimming removed 4 bases from V and 6 bases from J; junction bases left unmatched: 7. The CDR3 totals 14 residues.